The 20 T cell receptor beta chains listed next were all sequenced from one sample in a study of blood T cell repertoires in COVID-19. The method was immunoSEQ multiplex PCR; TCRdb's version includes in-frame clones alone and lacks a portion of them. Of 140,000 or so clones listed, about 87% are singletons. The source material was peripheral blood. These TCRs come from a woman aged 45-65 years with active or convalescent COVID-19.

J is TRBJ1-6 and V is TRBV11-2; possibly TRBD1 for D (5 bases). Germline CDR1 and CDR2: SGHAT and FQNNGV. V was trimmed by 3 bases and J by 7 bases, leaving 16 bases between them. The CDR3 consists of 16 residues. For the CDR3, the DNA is TGTGCCAGCAGCTTGGTGGTCAGGGTGGGGAATTCACCCCTCCACTTT. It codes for CASSLVVRVGNSPLHF.

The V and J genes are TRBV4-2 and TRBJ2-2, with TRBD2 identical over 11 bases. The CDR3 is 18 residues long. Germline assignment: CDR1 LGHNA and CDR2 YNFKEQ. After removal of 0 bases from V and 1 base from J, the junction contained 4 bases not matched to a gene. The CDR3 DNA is TGTGCCAGCAGCCAAGAACTAGCGGGAGCCCAGAACACCGGGGAGCTGTTTTTT. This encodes CASSQELAGAQNTGELFF.

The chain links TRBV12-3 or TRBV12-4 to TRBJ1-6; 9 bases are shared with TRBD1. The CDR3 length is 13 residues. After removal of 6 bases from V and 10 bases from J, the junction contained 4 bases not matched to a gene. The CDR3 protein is CASSRDRDSPLHF. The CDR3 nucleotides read TGTGCCAGCAGCAGGGACAGGGACTCACCCCTCCACTTT.

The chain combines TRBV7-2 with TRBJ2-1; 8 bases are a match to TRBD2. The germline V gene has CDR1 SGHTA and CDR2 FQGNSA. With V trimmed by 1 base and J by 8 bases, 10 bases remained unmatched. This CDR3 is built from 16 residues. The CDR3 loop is CASSLGPSGLWDEQFF. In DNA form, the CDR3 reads TGTGCCAGCAGCTTAGGCCCTAGCGGGTTGTGGGATGAGCAGTTCTTC.

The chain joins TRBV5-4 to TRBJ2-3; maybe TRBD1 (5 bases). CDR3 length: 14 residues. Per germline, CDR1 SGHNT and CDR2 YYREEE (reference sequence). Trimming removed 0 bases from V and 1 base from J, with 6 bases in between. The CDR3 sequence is CASSLEGGTDTQYF. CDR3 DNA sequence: TGTGCCAGCAGCTTGGAAGGGGGCACAGATACGCAGTATTTT.

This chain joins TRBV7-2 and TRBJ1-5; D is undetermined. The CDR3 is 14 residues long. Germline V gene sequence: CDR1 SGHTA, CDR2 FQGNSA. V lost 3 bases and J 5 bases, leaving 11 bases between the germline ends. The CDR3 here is CASSFYGGDQPQHF. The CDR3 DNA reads TGTGCCAGCAGCTTTTACGGTGGTGATCAGCCCCAGCATTTT.

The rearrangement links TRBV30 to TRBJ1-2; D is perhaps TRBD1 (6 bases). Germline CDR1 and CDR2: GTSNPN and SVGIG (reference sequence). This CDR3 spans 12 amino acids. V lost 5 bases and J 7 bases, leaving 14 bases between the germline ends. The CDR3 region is CAWGDTGSGYTF. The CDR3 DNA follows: TGTGCCTGGGGAGATACAGGGAGTGGCTACACCTTC.

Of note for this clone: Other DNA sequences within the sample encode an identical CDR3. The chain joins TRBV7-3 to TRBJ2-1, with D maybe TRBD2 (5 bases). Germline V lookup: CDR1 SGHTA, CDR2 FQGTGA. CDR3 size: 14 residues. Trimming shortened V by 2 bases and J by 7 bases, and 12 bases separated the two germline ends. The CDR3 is CASSLSSSGNEQFF. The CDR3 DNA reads TGTGCCAGCAGCTTATCAAGCTCGGGGAATGAGCAGTTCTTC. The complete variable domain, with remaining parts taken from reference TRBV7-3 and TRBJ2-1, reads GAGVSQTPSNKVTEKGKYVELRCDPISGHTALYWYRQSLGQGPEFLIYFQGTGAADDSGLPNDRFFAVRPEGSVSTLKIQRTERGDSAVYLCASSLSSSGNEQFFGPGTRLTVL.

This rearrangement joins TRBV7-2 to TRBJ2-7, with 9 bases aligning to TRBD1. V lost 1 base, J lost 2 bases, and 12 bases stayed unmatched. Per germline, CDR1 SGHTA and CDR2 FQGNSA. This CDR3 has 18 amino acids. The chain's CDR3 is CASSLGRTGAISTYEQYF. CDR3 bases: TGTGCCAGCAGCTTAGGTCGGACAGGGGCTATTTCCACCTACGAGCAGTACTTC.

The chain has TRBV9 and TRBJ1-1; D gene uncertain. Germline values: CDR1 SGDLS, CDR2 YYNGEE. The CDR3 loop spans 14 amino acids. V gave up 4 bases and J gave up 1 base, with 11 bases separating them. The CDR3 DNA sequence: TGTGCCAGCAGCATCGACCCAGGGAACACTGAAGCTTTCTTT. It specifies CASSIDPGNTEAFF.

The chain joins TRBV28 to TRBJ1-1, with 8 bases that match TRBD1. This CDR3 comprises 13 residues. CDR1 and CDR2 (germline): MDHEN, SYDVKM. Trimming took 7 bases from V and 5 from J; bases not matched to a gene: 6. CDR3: CASKRQGRTEAFF. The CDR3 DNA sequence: TGTGCCAGCAAACGACAGGGGAGAACTGAAGCTTTCTTT.

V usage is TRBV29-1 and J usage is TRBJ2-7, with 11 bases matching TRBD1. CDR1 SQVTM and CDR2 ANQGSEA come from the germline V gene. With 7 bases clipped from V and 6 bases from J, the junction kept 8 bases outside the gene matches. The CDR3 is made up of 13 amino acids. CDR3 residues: CSAARTGGGEQYF. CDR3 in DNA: TGCAGCGCTGCCCGGACAGGGGGCGGCGAGCAGTACTTC.

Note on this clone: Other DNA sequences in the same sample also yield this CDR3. The CDR3 sequence is CASSLLNSPLHF. CDR3 DNA: TGTGCCAGCAGTTTACTTAATTCACCCCTCCACTTT. The chain links TRBV27 to TRBJ1-6; D is unresolved. The V gene's germline CDR1 is MNHEY and CDR2 SMNVEV (reference sequence). The CDR3 runs 12 residues. V was shortened by 2 bases and J by 6 bases, with 2 bases between the two germline ends.

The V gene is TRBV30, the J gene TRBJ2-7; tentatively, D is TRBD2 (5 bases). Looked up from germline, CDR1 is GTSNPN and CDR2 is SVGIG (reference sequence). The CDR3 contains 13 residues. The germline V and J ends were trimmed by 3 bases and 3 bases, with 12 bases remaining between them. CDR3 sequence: CAWSLGGGYEQYF. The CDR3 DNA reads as TGTGCCTGGAGCCTAGGAGGAGGCTACGAGCAGTACTTC. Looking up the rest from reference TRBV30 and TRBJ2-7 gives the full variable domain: SQTIHQWPATLVQPVGSPLSLECTVEGTSNPNLYWYRQAAGRGLQLLFYSVGIGQISSEVPQNLSASRPQDRQFILSSKKLLLSDSGFYLCAWSLGGGYEQYFGPGTRLTVT.

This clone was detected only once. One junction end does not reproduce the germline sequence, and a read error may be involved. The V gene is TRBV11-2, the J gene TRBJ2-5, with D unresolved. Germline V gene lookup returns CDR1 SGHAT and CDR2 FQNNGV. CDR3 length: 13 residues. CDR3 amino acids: CASSLVVREAQYF. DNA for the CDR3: TGTGCCAGCAGCTTAGTGGTACGAGAGGCCCAGTACTTC.

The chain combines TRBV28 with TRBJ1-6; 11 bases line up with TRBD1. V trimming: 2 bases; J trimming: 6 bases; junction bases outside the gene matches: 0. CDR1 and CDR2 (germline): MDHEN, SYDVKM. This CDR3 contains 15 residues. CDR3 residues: CASSLGTGGNSPLHF. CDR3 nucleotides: TGTGCCAGCAGTTTAGGGACAGGGGGTAATTCACCCCTCCACTTT.

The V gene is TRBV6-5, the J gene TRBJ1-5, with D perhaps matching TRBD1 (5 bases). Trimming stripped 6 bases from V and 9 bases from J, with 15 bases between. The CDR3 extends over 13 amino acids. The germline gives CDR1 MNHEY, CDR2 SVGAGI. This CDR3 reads CASSPSGGRPQHF. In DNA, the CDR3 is TGTGCCAGCAGCCCAAGCGGGGGAAGGCCCCAGCATTTT.

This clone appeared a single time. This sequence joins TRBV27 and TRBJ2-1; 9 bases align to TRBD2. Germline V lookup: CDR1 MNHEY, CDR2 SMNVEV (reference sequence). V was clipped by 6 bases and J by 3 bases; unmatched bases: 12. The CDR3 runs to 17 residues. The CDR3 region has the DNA TGTGCCAGCAGGCCCTACAAAGCGGGAGGTGGCTACAATGAGCAGTTCTTC. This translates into CASRPYKAGGGYNEQFF.

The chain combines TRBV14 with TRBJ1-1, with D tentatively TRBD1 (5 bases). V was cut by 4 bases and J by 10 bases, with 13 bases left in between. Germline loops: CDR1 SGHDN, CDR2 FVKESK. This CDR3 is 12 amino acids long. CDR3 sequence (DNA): TGTGCCAGCAGCCCCAGCCCCACAGGAGCTTTCTTT. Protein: CASSPSPTGAFF.

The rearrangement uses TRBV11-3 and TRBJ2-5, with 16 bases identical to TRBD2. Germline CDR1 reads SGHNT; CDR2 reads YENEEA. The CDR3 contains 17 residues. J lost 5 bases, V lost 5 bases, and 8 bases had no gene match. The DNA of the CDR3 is TGTGCCAGCAGCCCTGGGACTAGCGGGGGGGCAGGGGAGACCCAGTACTTC. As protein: CASSPGTSGGAGETQYF. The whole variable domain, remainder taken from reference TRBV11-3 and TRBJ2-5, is EAGVVQSPRYKIIEKKQPVAFWCNPISGHNTLYWYLQNLGQGPELLIRYENEEAVDDSQLPKDRFSAERLKGVDSTLKIQPAELGDSAVYLCASSPGTSGGAGETQYFGPGTRLLVL.